The 32 T cell receptor beta chains presented below share a single source sample, sequenced in a study of blood T cell repertoires in COVID-19. Measured with immunoSEQ multiplex PCR; TCRdb has only the in-frame clones, and not every one. The profile shows 140,000 to 150,000 clones, just under 85% of them singletons. The material sequenced was PBMCs or T cells enriched from blood (not recorded which). These receptors were taken from a woman aged 40 to 55 who had recovered from COVID-19.

The chain carries TRBV9 and TRBJ2-5; no firm D call. Deletions cut 0 bases from V and 4 bases from J, with 10 bases between. The CDR3 length is 14 residues. Per germline, CDR1 SGDLS and CDR2 YYNGEE. This chain's CDR3 is CASSVGGSAETQYF. CDR3 bases: TGTGCCAGCAGCGTAGGAGGTAGTGCAGAGACCCAGTACTTC. Complete variable domain (other parts from reference TRBV9 and TRBJ2-5): DSGVTQTPKHLITATGQRVTLRCSPRSGDLSVYWYQQSLDQGLQFLIQYYNGEERAKGNILERFSAQQFPDLHSELNLSSLELGDSALYFCASSVGGSAETQYFGPGTRLLVL.

At least ten counts were recorded for this clone. This rearrangement joins TRBV2 to TRBJ1-5; 9 positions agree with TRBD1. CDR1 SNHLY and CDR2 FYNNEI come from the germline V gene. V lost 4 bases, J lost 5 bases, and 6 bases stayed unmatched. The CDR3 has 15 residues. CDR3 region: CASSGDRVGYQPQHF. The CDR3 DNA reads TGTGCCAGCAGTGGGGACAGGGTGGGCTATCAGCCCCAGCATTTT.

The chain carries TRBV15 and TRBJ1-2; 8 nucleotides agree with TRBD1. This CDR3 is 16 amino acids long. V shed 0 bases and J 5 bases; nucleotides not matched to a gene: 8. Per germline, CDR1 LNHNV and CDR2 YYDKDF (reference sequence). The CDR3 DNA reads TGTGCCACCAGCAGAGAGCCTAATGACAGGGGATATGGCTACACCTTC. This gives the protein CATSREPNDRGYGYTF.

This chain connects TRBV6-1 to TRBJ1-4; 10 nucleotides match TRBD1. Germline CDR1 is MNHNS and CDR2 is SASEGT. The ends lost 4 bases at V and 3 bases at J; junction bases unmatched: 8. The CDR3 runs 17 residues. The CDR3 is CASSAWRQGAANEKLFF. CDR3 sequence (DNA): TGTGCCAGCAGTGCGTGGAGACAGGGGGCGGCTAATGAAAAACTGTTTTTT.

This clone has just one count. The chain employs TRBV25-1 and TRBJ2-7; possible D gene TRBD1, 5 bases. The CDR3 is 12 residues long. In germline, CDR1 is MGHDK, CDR2 SYGVNS. V was pared by 2 bases and J by 8 bases, with 10 bases between. Written as DNA, the CDR3 is TGTGCCAGCAGTGAACAGGGATCGAAGCAGTACTTC. Amino acids: CASSEQGSKQYF.

This clone was detected once. The chain couples TRBV7-9 to TRBJ2-7; possible D gene TRBD1, 6 bases. This CDR3 contains 15 residues. Germline CDR1 and CDR2: SEHNR and FQNEAQ (reference sequence). Trimming took 0 bases from V and 3 from J, leaving 12 bases between them. CDR3 nucleotides: TGTGCCAGCAGCTTAGCGGGGGCAGGGTACTACGAGCAGTACTTC. As protein: CASSLAGAGYYEQYF.

The rearrangement uses TRBV5-8 and TRBJ1-1; 8 bases line up with TRBD1. CDR3 length: 16 residues. From germline, CDR1 is SGHTS and CDR2 YDEGEE. The junction had 11 bases not matched to a gene; V was cut back by 4 bases and J by 3 bases. CDR3 sequence: CASSLGTGGRDTEAFF. In DNA, the CDR3 is TGTGCCAGCAGCCTTGGGACAGGAGGTAGGGACACTGAAGCTTTCTTT.

The chain has TRBV5-1 and TRBJ2-3; D is possibly TRBD2 (6 bases). Germline CDR1 SGHRS, CDR2 YFSETQ. V was clipped by 4 bases and J by 1 base, with 7 bases between them. This CDR3 has 13 amino acids. CDR3 sequence: CASSGEGTDTQYF. CDR3 coding DNA: TGCGCCAGCAGCGGGGAGGGCACAGATACGCAGTATTTT.

This sequence joins TRBV15 and TRBJ2-7; D is uncertain. V was pared by 0 bases and J by 1 base, with 7 bases between. Germline assignment: CDR1 LNHNV and CDR2 YYDKDF (reference sequence). This CDR3 is built from 14 residues. The CDR3 DNA is TGTGCCACCAGCAGAGATCTACGATCCTACGAGCAGTACTTC. Translated, it gives CATSRDLRSYEQYF. The full variable domain, its missing parts supplied by reference TRBV15 and TRBJ2-7, is DAMVIQNPRYQVTQFGKPVTLSCSQTLNHNVMYWYQQKSSQAPKLLFHYYDKDFNNEADTPDNFQSRRPNTSFCFLDIRSPGLGDTAMYLCATSRDLRSYEQYFGPGTRLTVT.

This sequence joins TRBV7-8 and TRBJ2-3; 7 nucleotides align to TRBD2. Germline V CDR1 and CDR2: SGHVS, FQNEAQ. Trimming cost V 5 bases and J 4 bases; bases outside gene matches: 15. There are 17 residues in the CDR3. CDR3 sequence (DNA): TGTGCCAGCAGCCTCCGAGAGGCGGGAGATAGCGCAGATACGCAGTATTTT. Translation: CASSLREAGDSADTQYF.

The chain recombines TRBV3-1 (or the pseudogene TRBV3-2) with TRBJ2-3; perhaps TRBD2 as D (6 bases). Germline CDR1 reads LGHDT; CDR2 reads YNNKEL (reference sequence). The ends were cut back, 4 bases at V and 2 bases at J, with 10 bases in the middle. The CDR3 length is 14 residues. The CDR3 nucleotides are TGTGCCAGCAGCCCGGGAGTTTCCACAGATACGCAGTATTTT. Protein: CASSPGVSTDTQYF.

This chain joins TRBV4-1 and TRBJ2-3; 11 nucleotides align to TRBD2. This CDR3 is built from 14 residues. V trimming: 7 bases; J trimming: 2 bases; junction bases outside the gene matches: 2. Germline V CDR1 and CDR2: MGHRA, YSYEKL. This chain's CDR3 is CASKLAGDTDTQYF. CDR3 bases: TGCGCCAGCAAACTAGCGGGGGACACAGATACGCAGTATTTT.

This clone was detected many times. The chain recombines TRBV30 with TRBJ1-6; 9 bases agree with TRBD1. The germline V gene has CDR1 GTSNPN and CDR2 SVGIG (reference sequence). Trimming removed 4 bases from V and 6 bases from J; junction bases left unmatched: 10. The CDR3 spans 16 residues. The CDR3 region has the DNA TGTGCCTGGAAAGAGTTCCGGGACAGGGTTAATTCACCCCTCCACTTT. Residues: CAWKEFRDRVNSPLHF.

This rearrangement joins TRBV4-1 to TRBJ2-5, with a tentative D call TRBD2 (6 bases). Trimming took 0 bases from V and 1 from J, leaving 15 bases between them. This CDR3 has 17 residues. Germline lookup yields CDR1 MGHRA and CDR2 YSYEKL. Written as DNA, the CDR3 is TGCGCCAGCAGCCAAGAACGGGACGGGAGCGCCCAAGAGACCCAGTACTTC. Amino acids: CASSQERDGSAQETQYF.

This chain connects TRBV9 to TRBJ2-2; 11 nucleotides align to TRBD2. CDR1 is SGDLS, CDR2 YYNGEE, per germline. This CDR3 has 15 residues. With V trimmed by 0 bases and J by 6 bases, 1 base remained unmatched. The DNA of the CDR3 is TGTGCCAGCAGCGTAGGTAGCGGGAGGGCCGGGGAGCTGTTTTTT. Translating it yields CASSVGSGRAGELFF.

The chain joins TRBV19 to TRBJ1-5, with TRBD1 matching 9 bases. J gave up 6 bases and V 1 base, and 13 bases lay outside the gene matches. This CDR3 region has 18 residues. From germline, CDR1 is LNHDA and CDR2 SQIVND (reference sequence). The CDR3: CASSIGGTGGLVAQPQHF. CDR3 sequence (DNA): TGTGCCAGTAGTATAGGGGGAACAGGGGGCTTGGTTGCTCAGCCCCAGCATTTT.

This sequence joins TRBV6-5 and TRBJ2-5; 11 nucleotides agree with TRBD1. The CDR3 sequence is 12 residues long. The germline V gene encodes CDR1 MNHEY and CDR2 SVGAGI. J gave up 7 bases and V 6 bases, and 1 base lay outside the gene matches. The CDR3 DNA is TGTGCCAGCAGGGACAGGGGGCTGACCCAGTACTTC. Protein product: CASRDRGLTQYF.

This clone has a single count. J is TRBJ2-7 and V is TRBV2, with 9 positions matching TRBD1. The germline gives CDR1 SNHLY, CDR2 FYNNEI. J was trimmed by 2 bases and V by 3 bases; bases with no gene match: 5. The CDR3 has 15 amino acids. CDR3: CASSDWGQGAYEQYF. For the CDR3, the DNA is TGTGCCAGCAGTGATTGGGGACAGGGTGCCTACGAGCAGTACTTC. The entire variable domain, with the rest obtained from reference TRBV2 and TRBJ2-7, is as follows: EPEVTQTPSHQVTQMGQEVILRCVPISNHLYFYWYRQILGQKVEFLVSFYNNEISEKSEIFDDQFSVERPDGSNFTLKIRSTKLEDSAMYFCASSDWGQGAYEQYFGPGTRLTVT.

The chain carries TRBV15 and TRBJ2-3; 9 positions agree with TRBD1. CDR3 size: 15 residues. V was pared by 7 bases and J by 2 bases, with 7 bases of the junction left unmatched. Looked up from germline, CDR1 is LNHNV and CDR2 is YYDKDF (reference sequence). CDR3 sequence (DNA): TGTGCCACCACCCCGGGGACAGGGTCCACAGATACGCAGTATTTT. Encoded protein: CATTPGTGSTDTQYF.

The chain carries TRBV5-1 and TRBJ1-1; TRBD1 might be the D (5 bases). The CDR3 is 13 residues long. The germline CDR1 and CDR2 sequences are SGHRS and YFSETQ. V was clipped by 2 bases and J by 6 bases, with 11 bases between them. As DNA, the CDR3 is TGCGCCAGCAGCTTCCAGGGTTCCCCTGAAGCTTTCTTT. Protein product: CASSFQGSPEAFF. The complete variable domain, with remaining parts taken from reference TRBV5-1 and TRBJ1-1, reads KAGVTQTPRYLIKTRGQQVTLSCSPISGHRSVSWYQQTPGQGLQFLFEYFSETQRNKGNFPGRFSGRQFSNSRSEMNVSTLELGDSALYLCASSFQGSPEAFFGQGTRLTVV.

The chain carries TRBV11-2 and TRBJ2-5, with D maybe TRBD2 (6 bases). Germline CDR1 SGHAT, CDR2 FQNNGV. CDR3 length equals 14 residues. Trimming stripped 0 bases from V and 5 bases from J, with 10 bases between. CDR3 loop: CASSLDRGGETQYF. CDR3 bases: TGTGCCAGCAGCTTAGATCGAGGAGGGGAGACCCAGTACTTC.

V is TRBV11-2 and J is TRBJ2-7; D is perhaps TRBD2 (5 bases). The CDR3 consists of 15 residues. V shed 1 base and J shed 2 bases, with 12 bases lying between them. Per germline, CDR1 SGHAT and CDR2 FQNNGV. CDR3 in DNA: TGTGCCAGCAGCTTAGTTGGATCCGGGGCCTACGAGCAGTACTTC. Its protein product is CASSLVGSGAYEQYF.

This clone was seen just once. V usage is TRBV5-1 and J usage is TRBJ2-1; 10 nucleotides agree with TRBD2. Germline-derived CDR1 and CDR2 are SGHRS and YFSETQ. The trim removed 6 bases at V and 0 bases at J, leaving 3 bases unmatched. The CDR3 sequence is 15 residues long. The CDR3 loop is CASTVAGGSYNEQFF. The CDR3 DNA sequence: TGCGCCAGCACCGTAGCGGGGGGCTCCTACAATGAGCAGTTCTTC.

The genes are TRBV19 and TRBJ2-1, with D maybe TRBD1 (5 bases). Germline CDR1 reads LNHDA; CDR2 reads SQIVND (reference sequence). V dropped 1 base and J dropped 10 bases, with 8 bases sitting between them. The CDR3 has 12 amino acids. The CDR3 loop is CASSIGDSEQFF. DNA of the CDR3: TGTGCCAGTAGTATAGGTGACAGCGAGCAGTTCTTC.

The chain joins TRBV5-4 to TRBJ2-7; a weak D match, TRBD2 (6 bases). The V end lost 4 bases, the J end lost 5 bases, and 16 bases lay between the germline ends. Germline V CDR1 and CDR2: SGHNT, YYREEE (reference sequence). This CDR3 contains 14 residues. This CDR3 reads CASSPKRGFDEQYF. The CDR3 DNA is TGTGCCAGCAGCCCCAAACGGGGGTTCGACGAGCAGTACTTC.

The V call is TRBV11-3, the J call TRBJ2-1; TRBD2 matches at 8 bases. Germline CDR1 and CDR2: SGHNT and YENEEA. There are 14 residues in the CDR3. Losses at the gene ends were 5 bases for V and 10 bases for J; bases not matched to a gene: 10. The CDR3 region is CASSARRGVKEQFF. The DNA of the CDR3 is TGTGCCAGCAGCGCACGGCGGGGGGTGAAGGAGCAGTTCTTC.

The genes are TRBV7-9 and TRBJ1-1; weak D call: TRBD1 (5 bases). V lost 5 bases and J lost 10, with 20 bases in between. The CDR3 is 14 residues long. Germline lookup yields CDR1 SEHNR and CDR2 FQNEAQ (reference sequence). The CDR3 nucleotides are TGTGCCAGCAGCCCTTCGTTAGGAGGGGAGGGAGCTTTCTTT. This translates into CASSPSLGGEGAFF.

A few counts support this clone. The V call is TRBV21-1, the J call TRBJ1-5; TRBD1 is the table's D call and was not checked against the DNA. TRBV21-1 is classified as a pseudogene. The CDR3 runs to 17 residues. The CDR3 loop is CASSTSSGASLNQPQHF. The CDR3 DNA reads as TGTGCCAGCAGCACATCTTCAGGGGCTTCTCTCAATCAGCCCCAGCATTTT.

The V call is TRBV7-9, the J call TRBJ2-7; D is possibly TRBD1 (5 bases). V shed 4 bases and J shed 6 bases, with 13 bases lying between them. Germline assignment: CDR1 SEHNR and CDR2 FQNEAQ (reference sequence). This CDR3 comprises 13 residues. This CDR3 reads CASSSAGAGEQYF. The CDR3 DNA sequence: TGTGCCAGCAGCTCTGCTGGGGCCGGCGAGCAGTACTTC.

The DNA of the CDR3 is TGTGCCAGCAGCGGACCCCCCGGGGGTAAGACTGAAGCTTTCTTT. Amino acids: CASSGPPGGKTEAFF. The rearrangement uses TRBV5-5 and TRBJ1-1, with D possibly being TRBD1 (5 bases). Germline CDR1 SGHKS, CDR2 YYEKEE (reference sequence). Trimming removed 4 bases at V and 5 bases at J, with 18 bases between. The CDR3 runs 15 residues.

This clone was found a few times. The chain links TRBV20-1 to TRBJ2-3, with TRBD2 matching 12 bases. This CDR3 spans 17 amino acids. The germline gives CDR1 DFQATT, CDR2 SNEGSKA (reference sequence). V was pared by 3 bases and J by 2 bases, with 9 bases of the junction left unmatched. CDR3 protein: CSASGGLAGIHTDTQYF. The DNA of the CDR3 is TGCAGTGCTAGTGGAGGACTAGCGGGGATTCACACAGATACGCAGTATTTT.

The chain carries TRBV6-1 and TRBJ1-5; D not certain. Germline CDR1 and CDR2: MNHNS and SASEGT. V was pared by 2 bases and J by 0 bases, with 11 bases between. CDR3 length: 16 amino acids. The CDR3 region has the DNA TGTGCCAGCAGTGAATGGTTCAGTTATAGCAATCAGCCCCAGCATTTT. Translated: CASSEWFSYSNQPQHF.